The next 7 T cell receptor beta chains were all read from a single sample in a study of PD-1 blockade in classical Hodgkin lymphoma. The repertoire was sequenced with immunoSEQ multiplex PCR; TCRdb's copy has only in-frame clones and lacks some. The top ten clones hold about 35% of a sample with 12,000 or so clones, approximately 84% of them seen once. The time point here: cycle 4 day 1 (C4D1), after five to seven weeks of nivolumab. All patients relapsed after autologous stem cell transplantation, and brentuximab vedotin exposure varied. The CD8+ T cells came from thawed PBMCs through magnetic negative selection. The sample here was CD8+ T cells from blood, taken before the fourth cycle of nivolumab. The origin of the receptors is a human donor with classical Hodgkin lymphoma. The donor label of this sample is uncertain.

V and J are TRBV5-5 and TRBJ1-5; TRBD1 aligns across 10 bases. CDR1 and CDR2 from the germline V gene are SGHKS and YYEKEE (reference sequence). CDR3 length: 15 amino acids. The V segment lost 3 bases and the J segment 1 base; nucleotides outside the gene matches: 1. The CDR3 DNA reads TGTGCCAGCAGCTGGACAGGGGGAAGCAATCAGCCCCAGCATTTT. This codes for CASSWTGGSNQPQHF.

V is TRBV13 and J is TRBJ2-7; 14 bases are a match to TRBD2. V dropped 8 bases and J dropped 3; count of bases not matched to a gene: 0. The CDR3 has 13 amino acids. The germline gives CDR1 PRHDT, CDR2 FYEKMQ (reference sequence). For the CDR3, the DNA is TGTGCCAGCGGGACTAGCGGGAGCTACGAGCAGTACTTC. It encodes CASGTSGSYEQYF.

V is TRBV27 and J is TRBJ2-5; 9 positions agree with TRBD1. J lost 7 bases, V lost 6 bases, and 6 bases had no gene match. Germline V gene lookup returns CDR1 MNHEY and CDR2 SMNVEV (reference sequence). The CDR3 extends over 13 amino acids. The CDR3 spells CASRGTGNGTQYF. The DNA for the CDR3 is TGTGCCAGCAGGGGGACAGGGAACGGGACCCAGTACTTC.

The chain carries TRBV6-5 and TRBJ1-1; a possible D gene is TRBD1 (5 bases). The CDR3 is 16 residues long. Germline loops: CDR1 MNHEY, CDR2 SVGAGI. Trimming took off 0 bases at V and 4 bases at J, with 15 bases between the two ends. CDR3 protein: CASSYSLGALGTEAFF. CDR3 DNA: TGTGCCAGCAGTTACTCGTTAGGGGCGCTGGGCACTGAAGCTTTCTTT.

The genes are TRBV4-3 and TRBJ2-6; 10 nucleotides agree with TRBD1. Germline assignment: CDR1 LGHNA and CDR2 YSLEER. V lost 1 base, J lost 1 base, and 7 bases stayed unmatched. The CDR3 is made up of 19 amino acids. The CDR3 reads CASSQGDRGGFSGANVLTF. CDR3 in DNA: TGCGCCAGCAGCCAAGGGGACAGGGGAGGGTTTTCTGGGGCCAACGTCCTGACTTTC.

This sequence joins TRBV6-5 and TRBJ2-3; D gene uncertain. Trimming took 0 bases from V and 5 from J, leaving 0 bases between them. The CDR3 has 11 amino acids. Germline-derived CDR1 and CDR2 are MNHEY and SVGAGI. The CDR3 reads CASSYSDTQYF. The CDR3 coding sequence is TGTGCCAGCAGTTACTCAGATACGCAGTATTTT.

This clone is a singleton in its sample. The chain is built from TRBV13 and TRBJ2-1, with 8 nucleotides matching TRBD2. The V and J ends lost 0 bases and 4 bases, in that order; junction bases with no gene match: 2. CDR3 length equals 15 residues. In germline, CDR1 is PRHDT, CDR2 FYEKMQ (reference sequence). CDR3 loop: CASSLGLAVYNEQFF. The CDR3 nucleotides read TGTGCCAGCAGCTTAGGACTAGCGGTATACAATGAGCAGTTCTTC.